This TCR beta chain was identified in a study of OX40 agonist ivuxolimab in advanced cancers. Some background on the complete study: The costimulatory receptor OX40 (CD134) was targeted by ivuxolimab, a fully human IgG2 agonistic monoclonal antibody. The paper describes the monotherapy dose-escalation part (N = 52 patients) of the phase I trial of ivuxolimab. Intravenous ivuxolimab was administered to patients every 2 weeks at six dose levels: 0.01, 0.1, 0.3, 1.5, 3 and 10 mg/kg. Peripheral TCRbeta sequencing aimed to test whether ivuxolimab altered TCR sequence diversity and caused clonal T-cell expansion. Among the approximately 54 dose-escalation patients, around 20 had hepatocellular carcinoma, roughly 15 melanoma, 9 renal cell carcinoma and 9 head and neck cancer. A male proportion of around 81% and a mean age of approximately 55 years, ranging from about 20 to 79, were recorded for the dose-escalation cohort. Prior anti-PD-1, anti-PD-L1 or anti-CTLA-4 therapy was permitted, and checkpoint inhibitors had been received by about two fifths of dose-escalation patients. Partial responses were achieved by three dose-escalation patients, of whom one had hepatocellular carcinoma and two had cutaneous melanoma. The study at large found these results: Antigen specificity was not determined for the clonally expanded peripheral T cells. Low levels of normalized T-cell clonal expansion were also seen in some patients who did not respond. At doses from 0.1 to 3.0 mg/kg, clonal expansion was seen in both CD4+ and CD8+ blood T cells between baseline and week 6. In partial responders in the 0.1-3.0 mg/kg groups, normalized peripheral clonal expansion was found to be among the lowest, especially among CD8+ T cells. On average, CD8+ T cells showed more expanded clones than CD4+ T cells after ivuxolimab.

For sequencing of the TCRbeta CDR3 region, genomic DNA was extracted from the sorted cells. The immunoSEQ Assay was used for sequencing of TCRbeta CDR3 regions. Imported from immuneACCESS, the table was reduced by TCRdb to in-frame sequences with V and J called. These copies leave out some clones; in studies compared against another copy, an unresolved V gene accounts for under half, and the cause of the remainder is not known. The sample table holds tens of thousands of clones, of which approximately 90% were seen once. The top ten hold 2.8% of the sample. A word on this clone: Its antigen has not been determined. Within one base of it there is no much larger clone, and no base qualities were kept.

The germline V gene supplies CDR1 MNHNS and CDR2 SASEGT. From the cysteine up to the phenylalanine, the CDR3 has a length of 16 residues. Here the CDR3 DNA is all that survives: 48 bases in frame from base 1. The V end loses 0 bases and the J end loses 6 bases, and a stretch of 18 bases separates them. Patients with a history of autoimmune disease or receiving systemic immunosuppression were excluded from the trial. Peripheral blood for TCR sequencing was collected from all dose cohorts at baseline, on cycle 4 day 1, and on cycle 7 day 1. Samples were obtained from an open-label, multicenter, first-in-human phase I dose-escalation trial of ivuxolimab. Adults with locally advanced or metastatic melanoma, renal cell carcinoma, hepatocellular carcinoma or head and neck squamous cell carcinoma were enrolled in the trial. CD4+ and CD8+ T cells were sorted separately from peripheral blood before TCR sequencing.

This sequence originates from an adult with an advanced solid tumor such as melanoma, head and neck, liver or kidney cancer. Sequencing used CD4+ or CD8+ T cells sorted from blood, obtained in a trial of the OX40 agonist ivuxolimab. In this chain, TRBV6-1 is recombined with TRBJ2-7; matching of 5 bases hints at TRBD2 as the D gene. In nucleotides, the sequence is TGTGCCAGCAGTGAAGCGCCCCAAGAGGGTTGGAGCGAGCAGTACTTC. It translates to CASSEAPQEGWSEQYF.